The source of this T cell receptor (beta chain) is a study of neurological immune-mediated disorders. TCRdb re-derived calls from the 5' RACE reads in MiXCR, one entry per CDR3 protein. Of tens of thousands of distinct CDR3 sequences in the sample, approximately 15% were seen once. The CDR3 length is 16 residues. J gave up 4 bases and V 6 bases, and 15 bases lay outside the gene matches. Germline V gives CDR1 DFQATT, CDR2 SNEGSKA (reference sequence). This clonotype occurred many times. This clonotype was sampled from a female donor with HTLV-1-associated myelopathy (HAM/TSP). Sequencing was performed on PBMCs. V and J are TRBV20-1 and TRBJ2-7, with 10 nucleotides matching TRBD2. CDR3 DNA sequence: TGCAGTGCCCAAGGGGGGCTAGCGGGAGTTTCTTACGAGCAGTACTTC. Residues: CSAQGGLAGVSYEQYF.